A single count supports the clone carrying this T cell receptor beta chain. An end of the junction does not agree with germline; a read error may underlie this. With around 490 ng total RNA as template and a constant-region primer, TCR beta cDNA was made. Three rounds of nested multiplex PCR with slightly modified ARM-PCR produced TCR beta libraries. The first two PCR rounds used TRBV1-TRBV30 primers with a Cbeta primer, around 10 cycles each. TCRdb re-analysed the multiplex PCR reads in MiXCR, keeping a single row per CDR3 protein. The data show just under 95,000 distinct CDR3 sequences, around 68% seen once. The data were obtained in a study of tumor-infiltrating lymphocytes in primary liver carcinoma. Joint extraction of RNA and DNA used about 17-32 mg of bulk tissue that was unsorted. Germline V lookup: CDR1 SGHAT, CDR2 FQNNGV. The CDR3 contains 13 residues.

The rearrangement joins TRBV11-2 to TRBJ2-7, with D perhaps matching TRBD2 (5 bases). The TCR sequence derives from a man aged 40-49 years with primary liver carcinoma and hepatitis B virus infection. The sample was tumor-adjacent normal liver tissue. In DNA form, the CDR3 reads TGTGCCAGCAGTTCAACTAGGAGCTACGAGCTGTACTTC. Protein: CASSSTRSYELYF.